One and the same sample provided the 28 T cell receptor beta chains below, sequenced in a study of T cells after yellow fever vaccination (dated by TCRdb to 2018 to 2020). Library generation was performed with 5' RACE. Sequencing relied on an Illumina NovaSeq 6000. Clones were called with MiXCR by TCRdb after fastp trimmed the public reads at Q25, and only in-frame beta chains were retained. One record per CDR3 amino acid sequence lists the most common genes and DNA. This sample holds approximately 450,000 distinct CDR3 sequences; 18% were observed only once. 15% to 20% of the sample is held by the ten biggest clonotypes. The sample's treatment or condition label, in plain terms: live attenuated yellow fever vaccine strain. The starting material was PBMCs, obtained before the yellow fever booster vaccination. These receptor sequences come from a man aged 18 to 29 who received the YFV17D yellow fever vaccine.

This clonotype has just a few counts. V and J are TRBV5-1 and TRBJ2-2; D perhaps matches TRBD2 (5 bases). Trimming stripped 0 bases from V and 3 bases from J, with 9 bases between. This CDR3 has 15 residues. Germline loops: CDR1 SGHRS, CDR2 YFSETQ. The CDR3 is CASSLAGKDTGELFF. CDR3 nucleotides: TGCGCCAGCAGCTTGGCCGGGAAGGACACCGGGGAGCTGTTTTTT.

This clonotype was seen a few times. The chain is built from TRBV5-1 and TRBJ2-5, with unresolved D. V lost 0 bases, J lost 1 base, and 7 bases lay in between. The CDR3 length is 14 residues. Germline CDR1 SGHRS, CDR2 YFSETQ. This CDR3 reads CASSLEGVQETQYF. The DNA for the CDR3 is TGCGCCAGCAGCTTGGAAGGTGTCCAAGAGACCCAGTACTTC.

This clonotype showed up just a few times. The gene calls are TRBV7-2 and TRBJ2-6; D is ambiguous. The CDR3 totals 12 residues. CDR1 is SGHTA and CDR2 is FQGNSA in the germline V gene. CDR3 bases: TGTGCTACCGGGCAGGGGGCCAACGTCCTGACTTTC. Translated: CATGQGANVLTF.

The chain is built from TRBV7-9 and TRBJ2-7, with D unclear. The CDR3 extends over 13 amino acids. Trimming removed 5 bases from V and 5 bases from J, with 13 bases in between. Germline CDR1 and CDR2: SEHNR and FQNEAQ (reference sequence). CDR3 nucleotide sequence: TGTGCCAGCAGCCCGGGCCCCCGGAACGAGCAGTACTTC. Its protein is CASSPGPRNEQYF.

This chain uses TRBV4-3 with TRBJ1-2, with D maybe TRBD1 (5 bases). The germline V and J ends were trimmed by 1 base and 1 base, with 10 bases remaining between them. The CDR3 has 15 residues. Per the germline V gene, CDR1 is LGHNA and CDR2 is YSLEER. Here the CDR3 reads CASSQAVTVNYGYTF. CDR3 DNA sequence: TGCGCCAGCAGCCAAGCCGTGACAGTTAACTATGGCTACACCTTC.

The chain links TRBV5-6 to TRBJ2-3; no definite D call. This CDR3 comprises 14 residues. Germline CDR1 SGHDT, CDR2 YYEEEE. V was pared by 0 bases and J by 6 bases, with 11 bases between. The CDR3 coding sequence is TGTGCCAGCAGCTTGGTCTTTGCCGGGGATACGCAGTATTTT. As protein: CASSLVFAGDTQYF.

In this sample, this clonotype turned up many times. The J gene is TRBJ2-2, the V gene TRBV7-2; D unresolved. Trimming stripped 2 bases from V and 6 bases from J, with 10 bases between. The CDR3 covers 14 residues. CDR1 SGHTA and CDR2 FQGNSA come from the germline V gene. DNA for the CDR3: TGTGCCAGCAGCTTACAGTGGCATTCCGGGGAGCTGTTTTTT. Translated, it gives CASSLQWHSGELFF.

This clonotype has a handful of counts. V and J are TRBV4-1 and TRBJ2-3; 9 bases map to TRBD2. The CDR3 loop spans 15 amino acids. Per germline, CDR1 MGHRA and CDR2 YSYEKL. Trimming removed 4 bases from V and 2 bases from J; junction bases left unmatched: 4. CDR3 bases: TGCGCCAGCAGCCTAGCGGGGGCATTCACAGATACGCAGTATTTT. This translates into CASSLAGAFTDTQYF.

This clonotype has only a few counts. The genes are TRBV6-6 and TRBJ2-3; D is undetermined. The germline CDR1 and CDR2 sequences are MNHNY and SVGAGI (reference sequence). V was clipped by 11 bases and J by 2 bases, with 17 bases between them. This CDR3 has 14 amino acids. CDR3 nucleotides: TGTGCCGGGCAGGCGGAGCGACCCACAGATACGCAGTATTTT. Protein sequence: CAGQAERPTDTQYF.

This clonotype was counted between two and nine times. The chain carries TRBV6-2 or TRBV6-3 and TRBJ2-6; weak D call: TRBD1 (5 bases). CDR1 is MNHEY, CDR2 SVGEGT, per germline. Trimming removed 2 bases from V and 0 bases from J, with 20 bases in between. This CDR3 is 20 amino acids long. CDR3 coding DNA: TGTGCCAGCAGTTACACGCGGATCTCGACAGTTTACTCTGGGGCCAACGTCCTGACTTTC. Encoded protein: CASSYTRISTVYSGANVLTF.

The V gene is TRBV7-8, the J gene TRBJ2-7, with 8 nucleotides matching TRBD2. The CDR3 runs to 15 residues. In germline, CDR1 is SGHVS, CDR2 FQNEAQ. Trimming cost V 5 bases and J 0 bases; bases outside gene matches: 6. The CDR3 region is CASSRGGSSSYEQYV. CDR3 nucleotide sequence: TGTGCCAGCAGCCGGGGGGGTTCGAGCTCCTACGAGCAGTACGTC.

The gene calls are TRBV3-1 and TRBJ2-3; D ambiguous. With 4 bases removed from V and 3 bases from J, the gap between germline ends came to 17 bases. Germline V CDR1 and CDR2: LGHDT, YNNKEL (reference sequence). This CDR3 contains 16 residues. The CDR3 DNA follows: TGTGCCAGCAGCCGTCATGTTGGGATTCGGACAGATACGCAGTATTTT. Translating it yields CASSRHVGIRTDTQYF.

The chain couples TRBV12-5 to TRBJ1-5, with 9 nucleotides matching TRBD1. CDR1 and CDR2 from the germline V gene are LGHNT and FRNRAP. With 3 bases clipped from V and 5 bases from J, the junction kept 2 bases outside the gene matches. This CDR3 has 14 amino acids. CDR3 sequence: CASGLGQGYQPQHF. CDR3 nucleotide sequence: TGTGCTAGTGGTTTAGGACAGGGGTATCAGCCCCAGCATTTT.

The CDR3 region is CSGFLAATDTQYF. For the CDR3, the DNA is TGCAGTGGATTCCTAGCGGCCACAGATACGCAGTATTTT. The rearrangement joins TRBV20-1 to TRBJ2-3; 7 nucleotides align to TRBD2. V lost 7 bases and J lost 2; bases outside the gene matches: 6. The CDR3 is 13 residues long. Germline V lookup: CDR1 DFQATT, CDR2 SNEGSKA (reference sequence).

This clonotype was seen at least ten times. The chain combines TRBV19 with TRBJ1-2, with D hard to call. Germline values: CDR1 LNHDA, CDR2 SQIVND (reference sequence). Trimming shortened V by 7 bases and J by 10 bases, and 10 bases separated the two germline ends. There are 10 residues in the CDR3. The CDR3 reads CASKGPDYTF. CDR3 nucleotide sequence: TGTGCCAGTAAAGGGCCCGACTACACCTTC.

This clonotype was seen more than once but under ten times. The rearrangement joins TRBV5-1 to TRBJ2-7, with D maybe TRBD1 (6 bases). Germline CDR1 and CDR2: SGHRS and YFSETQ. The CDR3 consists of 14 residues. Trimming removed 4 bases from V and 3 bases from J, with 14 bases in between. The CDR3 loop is CASSLDSTNYEQYF. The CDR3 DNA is TGCGCCAGCAGCCTGGACAGCACGAACTACGAGCAGTACTTC.

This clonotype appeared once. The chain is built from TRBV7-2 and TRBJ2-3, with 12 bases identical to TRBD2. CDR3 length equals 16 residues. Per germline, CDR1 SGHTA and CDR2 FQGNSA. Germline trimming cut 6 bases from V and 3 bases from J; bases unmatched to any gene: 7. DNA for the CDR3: TGTGCCAGCAGACGTACTAGCGGGGGGCAGACAGATACGCAGTATTTT. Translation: CASRRTSGGQTDTQYF.

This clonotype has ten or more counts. The CDR3 here is CASSHGRVRRGYTF. DNA for the CDR3: TGTGCCAGCAGCCACGGGAGGGTCCGACGGGGCTACACCTTC. The genes are TRBV12-3 or TRBV12-4 and TRBJ1-2; D remains ambiguous. Trimming took off 6 bases at V and 8 bases at J, with 19 bases between the two ends. The CDR3 is made up of 14 amino acids.

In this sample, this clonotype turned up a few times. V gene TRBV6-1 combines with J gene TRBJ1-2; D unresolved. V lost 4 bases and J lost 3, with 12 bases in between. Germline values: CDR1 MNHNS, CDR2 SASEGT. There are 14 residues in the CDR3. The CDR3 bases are TGTGCCAGCAGTGGGCAGGCGCGGGACTATGGCTACACCTTC. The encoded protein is CASSGQARDYGYTF.

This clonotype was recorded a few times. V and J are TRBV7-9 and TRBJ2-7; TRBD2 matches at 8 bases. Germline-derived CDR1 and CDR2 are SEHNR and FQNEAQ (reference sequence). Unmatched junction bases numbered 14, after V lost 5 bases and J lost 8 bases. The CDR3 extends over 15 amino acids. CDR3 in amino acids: CASSPDYGGDYQQYF. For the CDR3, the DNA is TGTGCCAGCAGCCCAGATTACGGGGGGGATTACCAGCAGTACTTC.

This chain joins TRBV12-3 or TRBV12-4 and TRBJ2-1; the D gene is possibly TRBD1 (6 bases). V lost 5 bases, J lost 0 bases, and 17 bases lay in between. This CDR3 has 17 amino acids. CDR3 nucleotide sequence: TGTGCCAGCAGTGACCCCGGGACATTGTACTCCTACAATGAGCAGTTCTTC. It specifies CASSDPGTLYSYNEQFF.

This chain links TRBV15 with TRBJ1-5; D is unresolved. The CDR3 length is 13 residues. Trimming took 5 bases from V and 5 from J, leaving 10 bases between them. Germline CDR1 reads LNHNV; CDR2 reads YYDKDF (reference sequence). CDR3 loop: CATSATSYQPQHF. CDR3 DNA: TGTGCCACCAGCGCAACCTCTTATCAGCCCCAGCATTTT.

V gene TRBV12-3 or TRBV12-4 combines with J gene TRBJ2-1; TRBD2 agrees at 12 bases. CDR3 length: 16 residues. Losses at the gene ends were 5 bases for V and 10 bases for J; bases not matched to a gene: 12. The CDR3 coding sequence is TGTGCCAGCAGTGCCCCGCTAGCGGGGGGGCCTAGGGAGCAGTTCTTC. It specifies CASSAPLAGGPREQFF.

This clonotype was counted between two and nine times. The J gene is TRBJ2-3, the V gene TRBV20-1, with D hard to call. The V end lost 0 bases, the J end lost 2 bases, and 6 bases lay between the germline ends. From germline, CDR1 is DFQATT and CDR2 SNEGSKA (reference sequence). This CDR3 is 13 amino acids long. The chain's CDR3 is CSARDHLTDTQYF. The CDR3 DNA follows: TGCAGTGCTAGAGATCACCTCACAGATACGCAGTATTTT.

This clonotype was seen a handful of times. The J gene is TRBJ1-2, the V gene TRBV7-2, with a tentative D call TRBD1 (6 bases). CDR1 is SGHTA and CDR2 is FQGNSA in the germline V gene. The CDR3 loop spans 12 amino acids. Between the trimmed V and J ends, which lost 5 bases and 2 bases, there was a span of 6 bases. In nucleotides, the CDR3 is TGTGCCAGCAGCGACAGGAACTATGGCTACACCTTC. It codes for CASSDRNYGYTF.

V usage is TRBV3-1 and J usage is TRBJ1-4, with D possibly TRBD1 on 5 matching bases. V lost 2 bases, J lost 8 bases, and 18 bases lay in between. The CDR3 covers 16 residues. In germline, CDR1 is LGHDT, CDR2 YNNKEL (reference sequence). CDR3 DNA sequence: TGTGCCAGCAGCCAAACACCGGGACCACGAGGGGAAAAACTGTTTTTT. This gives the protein CASSQTPGPRGEKLFF.

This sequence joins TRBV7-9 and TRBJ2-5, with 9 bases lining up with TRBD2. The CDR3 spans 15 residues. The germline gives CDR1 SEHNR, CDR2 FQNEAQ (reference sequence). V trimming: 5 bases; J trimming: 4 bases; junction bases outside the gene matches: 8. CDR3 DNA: TGTGCCAGCAGCGCGGGGCTGCGGGGGGGAGAGACCCAGTACTTC. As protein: CASSAGLRGGETQYF. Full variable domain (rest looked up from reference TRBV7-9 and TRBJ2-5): DTGVSQNPRHKITKRGQNVTFRCDPISEHNRLYWYRQTLGQGPEFLTYFQNEAQLEKSRLLSDRFSAERPKGSFSTLEIQRTEQGDSAMYLCASSAGLRGGETQYFGPGTRLLVL.

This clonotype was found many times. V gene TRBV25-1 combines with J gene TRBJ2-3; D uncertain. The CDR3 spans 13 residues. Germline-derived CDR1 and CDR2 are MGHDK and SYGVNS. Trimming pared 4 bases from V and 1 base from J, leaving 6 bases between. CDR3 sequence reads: CASSVTGTDTQYF. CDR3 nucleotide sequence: TGTGCCAGCAGTGTAACAGGCACAGATACGCAGTATTTT. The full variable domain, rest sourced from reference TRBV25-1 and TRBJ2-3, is EADIYQTPRYLVIGTGKKITLECSQTMGHDKMYWYQQDPGMELHLIHYSYGVNSTEKGDLSSESTVSRIRTEHFPLTLESARPSHTSQYLCASSVTGTDTQYFGPGTRLTVL.